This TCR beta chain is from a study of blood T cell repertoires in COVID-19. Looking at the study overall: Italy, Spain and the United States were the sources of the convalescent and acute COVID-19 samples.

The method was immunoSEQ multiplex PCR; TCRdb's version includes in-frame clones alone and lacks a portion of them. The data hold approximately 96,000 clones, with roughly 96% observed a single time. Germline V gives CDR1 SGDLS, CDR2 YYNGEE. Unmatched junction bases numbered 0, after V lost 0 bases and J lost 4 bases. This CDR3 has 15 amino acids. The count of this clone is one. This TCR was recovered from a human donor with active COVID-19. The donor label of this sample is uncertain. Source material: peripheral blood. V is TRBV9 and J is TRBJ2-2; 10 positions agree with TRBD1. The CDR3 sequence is CASSVGDRGTGELFF. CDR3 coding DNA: TGTGCCAGCAGCGTAGGGGACAGGGGCACCGGGGAGCTGTTTTTT.